The 31 T cell receptor beta chains in this list originate from one sample, sequenced in a study of CD8 T cells in ankylosing spondylitis. Study results and caveats: Made up of roughly 8 highly homologous variants, a TCR beta motif appeared characteristic of ankylosing spondylitis blood.

TCRdb redid the calling of the 5' RACE reads with MiXCR, one entry per CDR3 protein. The table has approximately 400,000 distinct CDR3 sequences, approximately 17% seen once. These receptors' antigens are unknown. The specimen was blood, either unsorted or a sorted T cell fraction (not recorded which). Source of these receptors: a male donor with ankylosing spondylitis.

Ten or more counts support this clonotype. The V gene is TRBV9, the J gene TRBJ2-2; the D gene is possibly TRBD2 (6 bases). V gave up 2 bases and J gave up 1 base, with 6 bases separating them. CDR1 SGDLS and CDR2 YYNGEE come from the germline V gene. The CDR3 consists of 14 residues. The CDR3 coding sequence is TGTGCCAGCAGCGTTAGCGGGAACACCGGGGAGCTGTTTTTT. Translating gives CASSVSGNTGELFF.

The V and J genes are TRBV12-3 or TRBV12-4 and TRBJ2-7; D might be TRBD1 (6 bases). The germline V and J ends were trimmed by 4 bases and 2 bases, with 12 bases remaining between them. This CDR3 is 14 amino acids long. This chain's CDR3 is CASSSQQGAYEQYF. CDR3 DNA: TGTGCCAGCAGTTCTCAACAGGGAGCCTACGAGCAGTACTTC.

This clonotype was seen a handful of times. The V call is TRBV6-1, the J call TRBJ2-2; the D gene is possibly TRBD1 (6 bases). This CDR3 is built from 15 residues. Germline V gives CDR1 MNHNS, CDR2 SASEGT. V was cut by 6 bases and J by 0 bases, with 11 bases left in between. The CDR3: CASRQDRANTGELFF. DNA of the CDR3: TGTGCCAGCAGGCAGGACAGAGCGAACACCGGGGAGCTGTTTTTT.

This clonotype was picked up a small number of times. This rearrangement joins TRBV28 to TRBJ2-5; 9 bases align to TRBD1. The CDR3 is made up of 16 amino acids. After removal of 5 bases from V and 5 bases from J, the junction contained 12 bases not matched to a gene. From germline, CDR1 is MDHEN and CDR2 SYDVKM. Written as DNA, the CDR3 is TGTGCCAGCAGTACCTCGGGACAGGGCTACCGGGAGACCCAGTACTTC. Translating gives CASSTSGQGYRETQYF.

This clonotype was seen ten or more times. The genes are TRBV20-1 and TRBJ2-3, with D tentatively TRBD2 (6 bases). Germline V gene sequence: CDR1 DFQATT, CDR2 SNEGSKA (reference sequence). Trimming removed 5 bases at V and 2 bases at J, with 11 bases between. The CDR3 runs to 13 residues. The CDR3 here is CSAPGLNTDTQYF. As DNA, the CDR3 is TGCAGTGCTCCGGGACTCAACACAGATACGCAGTATTTT.

This clonotype came up a few times. A much larger clone lies a single base off, so this may be a read error. The CDR3 region has the DNA TGCAGCGTTGGAGATGTCGGCGTCAAGCAGTACTTC. Translation: CSVGDVGVKQYF. The chain recombines TRBV29-1 with TRBJ2-7, with D unclear. The germline V and J ends were trimmed by 4 bases and 8 bases, with 15 bases remaining between them. The length of the CDR3 is 12 residues. The germline gives CDR1 SQVTM, CDR2 ANQGSEA.

This clonotype occurred a few times. This rearrangement joins TRBV15 to TRBJ2-2; 12 positions agree with TRBD1. The CDR3 covers 19 residues. The germline CDR1 and CDR2 sequences are LNHNV and YYDKDF (reference sequence). J lost 5 bases, V lost 3 bases, and 13 bases had no gene match. In DNA form, the CDR3 reads TGTGCCACCAGCAGCAGTAGGGGACAGGGGGCAAAGAGGACCGGGGAGCTGTTTTTT. This sequence encodes CATSSSRGQGAKRTGELFF.

This clonotype was counted between two and nine times. The rearrangement links TRBV20-1 to TRBJ2-7; D is perhaps TRBD1 (6 bases). The germline V gene encodes CDR1 DFQATT and CDR2 SNEGSKA (reference sequence). The V end lost 5 bases, the J end lost 1 base, and 12 bases lay between the germline ends. This CDR3 is 13 amino acids long. CDR3 amino acids: CSAYRDTSYEQYF. The CDR3 DNA reads TGCAGTGCTTACCGGGACACTTCCTACGAGCAGTACTTC.

Only a few counts were recorded for this clonotype. The V gene is TRBV7-9, the J gene TRBJ1-5, with D tentatively TRBD1 (5 bases). The V end lost 5 bases, the J end lost 8 bases, and 13 bases lay between the germline ends. This CDR3 has 13 amino acids. CDR1 and CDR2 from the germline V gene are SEHNR and FQNEAQ (reference sequence). The CDR3 DNA reads as TGTGCCAGCAGCCTGGGGGGGGAAAAGCCCCAGCATTTT. This encodes CASSLGGEKPQHF.

This CDR3 reads CASTTIGATGIGQPQHF. The CDR3 DNA reads as TGTGCCAGCACGACCATTGGGGCCACGGGGATAGGGCAGCCCCAGCATTTT. The genes are TRBV6-1 and TRBJ1-5, with D tentatively TRBD1 (5 bases). The CDR3 runs to 17 residues. Per germline, CDR1 MNHNS and CDR2 SASEGT. Trimming stripped 7 bases from V and 7 bases from J, with 26 bases between.

The table lists this clonotype with a few counts. The chain's CDR3 is CASSLEMLGGEGYTF. The DNA for the CDR3 is TGTGCCAGCAGTTTAGAAATGCTGGGGGGGGAAGGCTACACCTTC. The J gene is TRBJ1-2, the V gene TRBV12-3 or TRBV12-4; tentatively, D is TRBD1 (5 bases). The CDR3 totals 15 residues. Trimming took 1 base from V and 8 from J, leaving 17 bases between them.

This clonotype has just a few counts. The V call is TRBV7-8, the J call TRBJ2-1; TRBD1 matches at 10 bases. Germline V gene data show CDR1 as SGHVS and CDR2 as FQNEAQ. The CDR3 length is 17 residues. Trimming took 2 bases from V and 0 from J; bases not matched to a gene: 4. The CDR3 coding sequence is TGTGCCAGCAGCTTACAAAGGACAGGGGGCTCCTACAATGAGCAGTTCTTC. It specifies CASSLQRTGGSYNEQFF.

This chain joins TRBV9 and TRBJ2-2; 9 bases align to TRBD1. The CDR3 runs to 15 residues. The junction had 2 bases not matched to a gene; V was cut back by 0 bases and J by 5 bases. CDR1 and CDR2 (germline): SGDLS, YYNGEE. CDR3 bases: TGTGCCAGCAGCGTAGGGACAGGGGCTACCGGGGAGCTGTTTTTT. Encoded protein: CASSVGTGATGELFF.

This clonotype was counted between two and nine times. The chain employs TRBV27 and TRBJ2-4, with TRBD1 matching 7 bases. V was pared by 4 bases and J by 6 bases, with 12 bases of the junction left unmatched. This CDR3 spans 16 amino acids. Germline-derived CDR1 and CDR2 are MNHEY and SMNVEV (reference sequence). For the CDR3, the DNA is TGTGCCAGCAGTTCTAGACAGGGCGGGTTGGGAAACATTCAGTACTTC. Its protein product is CASSSRQGGLGNIQYF.

The gene calls are TRBV7-3 and TRBJ2-3; perhaps TRBD1 as D (5 bases). Germline V gene lookup returns CDR1 SGHTA and CDR2 FQGTGA. The CDR3 consists of 14 residues. The germline V and J ends were trimmed by 5 bases and 3 bases, with 12 bases remaining between them. The CDR3 DNA is TGTGCCAGCAGCCCAAACAGGTTAACAGATACGCAGTATTTT. Translated, it gives CASSPNRLTDTQYF.

The chain uses TRBV2 and TRBJ1-5, with a tentative D call TRBD1 (5 bases). The CDR3 loop spans 14 amino acids. V was clipped by 1 base and J by 7 bases, with 11 bases between them. Looked up from germline, CDR1 is SNHLY and CDR2 is FYNNEI. The CDR3 is CASSEVSGIQPQHF. The CDR3 DNA follows: TGTGCCAGCAGTGAAGTTTCAGGGATACAGCCCCAGCATTTT. Full variable domain (missing parts from reference TRBV2 and TRBJ1-5): EPEVTQTPSHQVTQMGQEVILRCVPISNHLYFYWYRQILGQKVEFLVSFYNNEISEKSEIFDDQFSVERPDGSNFTLKIRSTKLEDSAMYFCASSEVSGIQPQHFGDGTRLSIL.

A word on this clonotype: Because it lacks the conserved phenylalanine or tryptophan at the end, this CDR3 is likely a read error. The chain has TRBV7-2 and TRBJ2-1; no clear D. In germline, CDR1 is SGHTA, CDR2 FQGNSA. V shed 1 base and J shed 3 bases, with 4 bases lying between them. There are 13 residues in the CDR3. The CDR3 loop reads CASSLDSYNEQFL. For the CDR3, the DNA is TGTGCCAGCAGCTTAGACAGCTACAATGAGCAGTTCCTC.

This clonotype was seen only a few times. CDR3 sequence: CASTHPFPGANVLTF. CDR3 nucleotide sequence: TGTGCCAGCACCCACCCTTTTCCTGGGGCCAACGTCCTGACTTTC. The gene calls are TRBV6-1 and TRBJ2-6; D is unresolved. The CDR3 spans 15 residues. Per the germline V gene, CDR1 is MNHNS and CDR2 is SASEGT. V was clipped by 7 bases and J by 2 bases, with 12 bases between them.

This clonotype was recorded a few times. The gene calls are TRBV3-1 and TRBJ1-2; D gene ambiguous. Germline V gene data show CDR1 as LGHDT and CDR2 as YNNKEL (reference sequence). Trimming took 1 base from V and 6 from J, leaving 12 bases between them. CDR3 length equals 14 residues. The CDR3 loop reads CASSQGRPTHGYTF. The CDR3 nucleotides are TGTGCCAGCAGCCAAGGACGACCGACTCATGGCTACACCTTC.

The chain couples TRBV27 to TRBJ1-6; D gene ambiguous. V was cut by 5 bases and J by 6 bases, with 14 bases left in between. CDR3 length: 15 residues. The germline V gene encodes CDR1 MNHEY and CDR2 SMNVEV (reference sequence). The chain's CDR3 is CASSPESGPNSPLHF. As DNA, the CDR3 is TGTGCCAGCAGTCCGGAGTCCGGACCTAATTCACCCCTCCACTTT.

The V and J genes are TRBV20-1 and TRBJ1-6; tentatively, D is TRBD1 (6 bases). Trimming left V 6 bases short and J 5 bases short, with 17 bases between. The CDR3 sequence is 15 residues long. Germline values: CDR1 DFQATT, CDR2 SNEGSKA (reference sequence). CDR3 nucleotides: TGCAGTGCGGACGCTACAGGGTTCAATAATTCACCCCTCCACTTT. Translation gives CSADATGFNNSPLHF.

This chain connects TRBV20-1 to TRBJ2-5; D may be TRBD1 or TRBD2 (5 bases each). V was clipped by 2 bases and J by 5 bases, with 12 bases between them. CDR3 length: 13 amino acids. In germline, CDR1 is DFQATT, CDR2 SNEGSKA (reference sequence). Written as DNA, the CDR3 is TGCAGTGCTAGATGGGGGACGGTGGAGACCCAGTACTTC. This sequence encodes CSARWGTVETQYF.

This clonotype was detected only a few times. The chain recombines TRBV5-6 with TRBJ2-3, with a tentative D call TRBD2 (5 bases). The CDR3 has 14 residues. Germline CDR1 reads SGHDT; CDR2 reads YYEEEE. V was clipped by 8 bases and J by 0 bases, with 13 bases between them. CDR3 nucleotide sequence: TGTGCCAGACTCCGGGGAAATAGCACAGATACGCAGTATTTT. This sequence encodes CARLRGNSTDTQYF.

The chain has TRBV20-1 and TRBJ2-1; TRBD1 or TRBD2 may be the D gene (5 bases each). In germline, CDR1 is DFQATT, CDR2 SNEGSKA (reference sequence). Trimming removed 5 bases from V and 3 bases from J, with 17 bases in between. The CDR3 consists of 15 residues. CDR3 DNA sequence: TGCAGTGCTGGAACACCGGGACGCCGCTACAATGAGCAGTTCTTC. Its translation: CSAGTPGRRYNEQFF.

This sequence joins TRBV29-1 and TRBJ2-7; TRBD1 is a possible D gene (5 bases). Per germline, CDR1 SQVTM and CDR2 ANQGSEA. V was cut by 0 bases and J by 7 bases, with 13 bases left in between. The CDR3 loop spans 13 amino acids. The CDR3 DNA sequence: TGCAGCGTTGAAGACCCCGACAGTGAAGAGCAGTACTTC. Amino acid sequence: CSVEDPDSEEQYF.

This chain links TRBV5-1 with TRBJ1-2; the D gene is possibly TRBD1 (5 bases). V dropped 0 bases and J dropped 7 bases, with 10 bases sitting between them. The germline V gene has CDR1 SGHRS and CDR2 YFSETQ. The CDR3 totals 13 residues. The CDR3 nucleotides are TGCGCCAGCAGCTTGGAGGGGTCGGCTGGCTACACCTTC. It encodes CASSLEGSAGYTF.

This clonotype was detected only a few times. This chain links TRBV5-1 with TRBJ2-5, with TRBD2 identical over 8 bases. The CDR3 has 17 residues. V lost 0 bases, J lost 1 base, and 8 bases stayed unmatched. From germline, CDR1 is SGHRS and CDR2 YFSETQ. The CDR3 is CASSLAESSGPQETQYF. In DNA, the CDR3 is TGCGCCAGCAGCTTGGCCGAGTCTAGCGGGCCCCAAGAGACCCAGTACTTC.

The chain joins TRBV7-9 to TRBJ1-1; a weak D match, TRBD1 (6 bases). CDR1 is SEHNR, CDR2 FQNEAQ, per germline (reference sequence). The CDR3 sequence is 14 residues long. Trimming shortened V by 5 bases and J by 1 base, and 11 bases separated the two germline ends. The DNA for the CDR3 is TGTGCCAGCAGCGTCTTGGGGGCGAACACTGAAGCTTTCTTT. Its translation is CASSVLGANTEAFF.

The V call is TRBV9, the J call TRBJ2-1, with 7 bases matching TRBD2. Germline trimming cut 0 bases from V and 3 bases from J; bases unmatched to any gene: 9. In germline, CDR1 is SGDLS, CDR2 YYNGEE. This CDR3 region has 17 residues. CDR3 protein: CASSVAAAASGYNEQFF. Here the CDR3 DNA reads TGTGCCAGCAGCGTAGCTGCCGCGGCTAGCGGCTACAATGAGCAGTTCTTC. The full variable domain, with the rest looked up from reference TRBV9 and TRBJ2-1, is DSGVTQTPKHLITATGQRVTLRCSPRSGDLSVYWYQQSLDQGLQFLIQYYNGEERAKGNILERFSAQQFPDLHSELNLSSLELGDSALYFCASSVAAAASGYNEQFFGPGTRLTVL.

This clonotype was detected only a few times. The chain is built from TRBV10-2 and TRBJ2-3; 7 bases fit TRBD2. The V segment lost 5 bases and the J segment 3 bases; nucleotides outside the gene matches: 5. This CDR3 contains 14 residues. Germline-derived CDR1 and CDR2 are WSHSY and SAAADI. CDR3 amino acids: CASSFQRGTDTQYF. The CDR3 nucleotides are TGCGCCAGCAGTTTCCAGCGGGGAACAGATACGCAGTATTTT.

This sequence joins TRBV5-1 and TRBJ2-2; 8 bases line up with TRBD2. V lost 4 bases and J lost 4; bases outside the gene matches: 9. There are 16 residues in the CDR3. Germline V lookup: CDR1 SGHRS, CDR2 YFSETQ. CDR3 in DNA: TGCGCCAGCAGCGCCATGACTAGCGCGGGCACCGGGGAGCTGTTTTTT. It encodes CASSAMTSAGTGELFF.